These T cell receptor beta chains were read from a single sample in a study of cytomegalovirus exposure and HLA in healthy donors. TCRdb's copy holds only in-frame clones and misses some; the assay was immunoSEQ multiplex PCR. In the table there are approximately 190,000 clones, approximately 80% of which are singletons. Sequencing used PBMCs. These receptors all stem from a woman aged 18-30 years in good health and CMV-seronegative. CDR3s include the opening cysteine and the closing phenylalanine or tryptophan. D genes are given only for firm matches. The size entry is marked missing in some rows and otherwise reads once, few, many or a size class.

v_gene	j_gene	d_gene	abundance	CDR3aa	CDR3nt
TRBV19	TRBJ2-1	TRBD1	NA	CATRDRAVAEQFF	TGTGCCACACGGGACAGGGCCGTTGCTGAGCAGTTCTTC
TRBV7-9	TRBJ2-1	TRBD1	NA	CASSSTGGMRDEQFF	TGTGCCAGCAGCTCCACAGGGGGGATGAGGGATGAGCAGTTCTTC
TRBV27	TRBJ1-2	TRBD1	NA	CASSLHRGQGYGYTF	TGTGCCAGCAGTCTACACAGGGGGCAGGGCTATGGCTACACCTTC
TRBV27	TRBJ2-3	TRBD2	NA	CASSFGTREYF	TGTGCCAGCAGTTTCGGGACTAGAGAGTATTTT
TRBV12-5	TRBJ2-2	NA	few	CASGTGFWNTGELFF	TGTGCTAGTGGGACAGGATTCTGGAACACCGGGGAGCTGTTTTTT
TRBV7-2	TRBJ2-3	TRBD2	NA	CASSPTSGRAITDTQYF	TGTGCCAGCAGCCCGACTAGCGGGAGGGCCATAACAGATACGCAGTATTTT
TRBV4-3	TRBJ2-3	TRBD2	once	CASSQGGTSGGGDTQYF	TGCGCCAGCAGCCAAGGTGGGACTAGCGGGGGGGGAGATACGCAGTATTTT
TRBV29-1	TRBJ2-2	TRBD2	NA	CSVEDWASGYTGELFF	TGCAGCGTTGAAGACTGGGCTAGCGGGTACACCGGGGAGCTGTTTTTT
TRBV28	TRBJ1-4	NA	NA	CASSPTGTFGGEKLFF	TGTGCCAGCAGTCCAACCGGGACTTTCGGCGGGGAAAAACTGTTTTTT
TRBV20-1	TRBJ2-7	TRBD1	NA	CRGQGDRGSF	TGCAGGGGCCAAGGGGACAGGGGTTCATTC